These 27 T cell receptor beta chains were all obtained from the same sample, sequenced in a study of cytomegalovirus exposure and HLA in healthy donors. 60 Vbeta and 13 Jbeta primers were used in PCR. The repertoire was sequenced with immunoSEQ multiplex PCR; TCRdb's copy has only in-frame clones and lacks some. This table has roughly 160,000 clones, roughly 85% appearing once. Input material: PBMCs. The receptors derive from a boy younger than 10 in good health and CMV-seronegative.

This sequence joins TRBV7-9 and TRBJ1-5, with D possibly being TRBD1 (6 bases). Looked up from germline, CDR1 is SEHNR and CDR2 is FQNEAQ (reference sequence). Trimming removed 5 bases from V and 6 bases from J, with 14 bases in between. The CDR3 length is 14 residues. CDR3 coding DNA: TGTGCCAGCAGCCTTGGCGGGGGGCGTCAGCCCCAGCATTTT. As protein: CASSLGGGRQPQHF.

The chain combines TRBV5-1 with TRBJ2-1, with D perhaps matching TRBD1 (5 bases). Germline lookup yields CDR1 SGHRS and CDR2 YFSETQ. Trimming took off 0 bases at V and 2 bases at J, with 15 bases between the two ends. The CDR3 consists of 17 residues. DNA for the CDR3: TGCGCCAGCAGCTTGGAAAATCCGGCAGGGCCCTACAATGAGCAGTTCTTC. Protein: CASSLENPAGPYNEQFF.

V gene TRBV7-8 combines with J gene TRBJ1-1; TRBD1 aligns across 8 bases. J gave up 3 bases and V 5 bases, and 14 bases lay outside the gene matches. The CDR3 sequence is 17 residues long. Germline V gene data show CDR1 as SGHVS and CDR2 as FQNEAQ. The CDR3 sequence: CASSTAPRGLWDTEAFF. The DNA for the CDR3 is TGTGCCAGCAGCACCGCTCCCAGGGGGCTGTGGGACACTGAAGCTTTCTTT. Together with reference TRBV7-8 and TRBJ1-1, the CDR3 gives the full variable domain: GAGVSQSPRYKVAKRGQDVALRCDPISGHVSLFWYQQALGQGPEFLTYFQNEAQLDKSGLPSDRFFAERPEGSVSTLKIQRTQQEDSAVYLCASSTAPRGLWDTEAFFGQGTRLTVV.

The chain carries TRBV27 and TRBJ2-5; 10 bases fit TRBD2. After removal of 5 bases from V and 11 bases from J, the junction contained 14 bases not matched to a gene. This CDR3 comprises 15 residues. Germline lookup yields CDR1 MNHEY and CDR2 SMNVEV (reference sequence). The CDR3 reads CASSPSLAGAGEQYF. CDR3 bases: TGTGCCAGCAGTCCCAGCCTAGCGGGAGCGGGGGAGCAGTACTTC.

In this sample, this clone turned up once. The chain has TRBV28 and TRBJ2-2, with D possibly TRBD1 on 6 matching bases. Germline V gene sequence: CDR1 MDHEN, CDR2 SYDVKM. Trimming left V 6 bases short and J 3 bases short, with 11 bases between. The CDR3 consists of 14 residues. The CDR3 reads CASSLRGYTGELFF. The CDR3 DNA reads TGTGCCAGCAGCTTAAGGGGGTACACCGGGGAGCTGTTTTTT.

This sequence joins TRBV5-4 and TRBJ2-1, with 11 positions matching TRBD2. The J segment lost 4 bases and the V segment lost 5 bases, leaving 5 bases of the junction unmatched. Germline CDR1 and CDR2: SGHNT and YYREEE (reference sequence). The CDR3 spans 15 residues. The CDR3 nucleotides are TGTGCCAGCAGAATCGGGACTAGCGGTTACAATGAGCAGTTCTTC. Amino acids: CASRIGTSGYNEQFF.

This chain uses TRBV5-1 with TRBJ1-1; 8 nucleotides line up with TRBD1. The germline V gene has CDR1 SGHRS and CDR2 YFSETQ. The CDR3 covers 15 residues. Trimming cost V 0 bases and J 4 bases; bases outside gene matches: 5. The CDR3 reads CASSLAGTGGTEAFF. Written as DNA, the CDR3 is TGCGCCAGCAGCTTGGCCGGGACAGGTGGCACTGAAGCTTTCTTT.

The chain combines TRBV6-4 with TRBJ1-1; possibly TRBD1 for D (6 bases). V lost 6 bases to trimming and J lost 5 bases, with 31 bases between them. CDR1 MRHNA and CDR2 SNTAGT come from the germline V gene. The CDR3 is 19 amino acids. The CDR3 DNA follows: TGTGCCAGCAGGATTATAAGAGCCGGGGGAGTTGGGAGGGGGACTGAAGCTTTCTTT. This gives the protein CASRIIRAGGVGRGTEAFF.

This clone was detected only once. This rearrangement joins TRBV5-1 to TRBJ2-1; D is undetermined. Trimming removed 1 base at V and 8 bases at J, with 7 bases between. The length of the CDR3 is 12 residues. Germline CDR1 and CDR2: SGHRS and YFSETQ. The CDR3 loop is CASSLPSDEQFF. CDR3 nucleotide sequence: TGCGCCAGCAGCTTGCCCTCGGATGAGCAGTTCTTC.

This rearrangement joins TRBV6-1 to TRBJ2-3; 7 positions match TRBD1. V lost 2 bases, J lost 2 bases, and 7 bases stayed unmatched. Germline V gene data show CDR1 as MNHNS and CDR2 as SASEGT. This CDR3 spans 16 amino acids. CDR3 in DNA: TGTGCCAGCAGTGAACCCGGACAGGATCACACAGATACGCAGTATTTT. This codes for CASSEPGQDHTDTQYF.

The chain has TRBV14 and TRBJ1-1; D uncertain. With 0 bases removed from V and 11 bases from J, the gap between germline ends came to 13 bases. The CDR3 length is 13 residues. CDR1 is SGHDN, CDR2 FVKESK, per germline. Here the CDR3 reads CASSQDLSPGAFF. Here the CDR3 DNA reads TGTGCCAGCAGCCAAGATCTGAGCCCGGGGGCTTTCTTT. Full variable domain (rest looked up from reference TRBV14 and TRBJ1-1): EAGVTQFPSHSVIEKGQTVTLRCDPISGHDNLYWYRRVMGKEIKFLLHFVKESKQDESGMPNNRFLAERTGGTYSTLKVQPAELEDSGVYFCASSQDLSPGAFFGQGTRLTVV.

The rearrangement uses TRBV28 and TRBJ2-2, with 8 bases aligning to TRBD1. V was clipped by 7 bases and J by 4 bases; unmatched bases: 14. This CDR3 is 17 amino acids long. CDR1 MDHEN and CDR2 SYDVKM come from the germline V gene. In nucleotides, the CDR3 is TGTGCCAGCACCGAAGATGGTTGGGACAGGACCACCGGGGAGCTGTTTTTT. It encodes CASTEDGWDRTTGELFF.

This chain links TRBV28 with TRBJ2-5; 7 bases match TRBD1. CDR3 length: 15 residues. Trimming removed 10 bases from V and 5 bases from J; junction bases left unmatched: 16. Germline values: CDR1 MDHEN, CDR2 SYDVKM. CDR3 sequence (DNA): TGTGCCACCGCAGGACAGGTGGACTGGGGGGAGACCCAGTACTTC. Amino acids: CATAGQVDWGETQYF.

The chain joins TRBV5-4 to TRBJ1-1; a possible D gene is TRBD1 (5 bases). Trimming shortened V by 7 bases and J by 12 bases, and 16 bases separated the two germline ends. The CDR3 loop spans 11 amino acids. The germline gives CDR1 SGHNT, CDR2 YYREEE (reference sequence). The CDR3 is CASSLRGRTFF. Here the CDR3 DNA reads TGTGCCAGCTCCTTAAGGGGCAGGACTTTCTTT.

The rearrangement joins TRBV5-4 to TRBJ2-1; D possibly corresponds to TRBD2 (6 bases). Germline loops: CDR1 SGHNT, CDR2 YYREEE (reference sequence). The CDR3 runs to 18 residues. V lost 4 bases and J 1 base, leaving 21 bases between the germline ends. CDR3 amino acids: CASSPTSGSGLSYNEQFF. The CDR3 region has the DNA TGTGCCAGCAGCCCGACTAGTGGCAGCGGCTTGTCCTACAATGAGCAGTTCTTC. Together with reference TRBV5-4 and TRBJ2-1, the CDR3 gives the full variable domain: ETGVTQSPTHLIKTRGQQVTLRCSSQSGHNTVSWYQQALGQGPQFIFQYYREEENGRGNFPPRFSGLQFPNYSSELNVNALELDDSALYLCASSPTSGSGLSYNEQFFGPGTRLTVL.

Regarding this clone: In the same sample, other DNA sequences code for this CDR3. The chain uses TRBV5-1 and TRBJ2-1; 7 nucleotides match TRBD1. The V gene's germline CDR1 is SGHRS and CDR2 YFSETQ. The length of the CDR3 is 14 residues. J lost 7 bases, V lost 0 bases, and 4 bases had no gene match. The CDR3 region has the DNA TGCGCCAGCAGCTTGGAGGGGGCGCGGAATGAGCAGTTCTTC. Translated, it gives CASSLEGARNEQFF.

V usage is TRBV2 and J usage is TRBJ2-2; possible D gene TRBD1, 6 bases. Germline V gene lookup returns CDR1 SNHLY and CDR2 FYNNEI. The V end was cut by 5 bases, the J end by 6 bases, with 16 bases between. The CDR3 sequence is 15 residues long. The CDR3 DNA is TGTGCCAGCAGTTCGACAGTTTCAGGGGCCGGGGAGCTGTTTTTT. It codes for CASSSTVSGAGELFF.

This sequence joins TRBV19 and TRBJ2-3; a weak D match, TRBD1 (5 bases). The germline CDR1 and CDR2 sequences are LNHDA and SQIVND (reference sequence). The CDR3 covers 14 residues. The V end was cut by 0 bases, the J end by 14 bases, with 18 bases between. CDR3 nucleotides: TGTGCCAGTAGTATAGATCGAGGTATCCGTGGGGCGTATTTT. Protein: CASSIDRGIRGAYF.

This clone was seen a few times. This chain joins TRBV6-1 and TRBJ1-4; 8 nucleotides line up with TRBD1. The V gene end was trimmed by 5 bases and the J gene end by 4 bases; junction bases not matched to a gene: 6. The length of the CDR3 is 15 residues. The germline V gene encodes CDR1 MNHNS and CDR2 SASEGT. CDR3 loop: CASSFTGGFNEKLFF. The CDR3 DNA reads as TGTGCCAGCAGTTTTACAGGGGGTTTTAATGAAAAACTGTTTTTT.

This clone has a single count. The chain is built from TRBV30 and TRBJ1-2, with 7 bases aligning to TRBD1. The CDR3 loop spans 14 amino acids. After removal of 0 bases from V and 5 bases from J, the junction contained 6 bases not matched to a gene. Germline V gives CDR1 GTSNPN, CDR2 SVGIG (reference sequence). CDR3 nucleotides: TGTGCCTGGAGTGTGGGGGACAGAACTTATGGCTACACCTTC. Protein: CAWSVGDRTYGYTF.

The CDR3 DNA reads TGTGCCAGCAGTGAGGTATTCTCTGGAAACACCATATATTTT. Translated, it gives CASSEVFSGNTIYF. The chain recombines TRBV6-5 with TRBJ1-3; D not certain. There are 14 residues in the CDR3. From germline, CDR1 is MNHEY and CDR2 SVGAGI. V was cut by 5 bases and J by 0 bases, with 8 bases left in between.

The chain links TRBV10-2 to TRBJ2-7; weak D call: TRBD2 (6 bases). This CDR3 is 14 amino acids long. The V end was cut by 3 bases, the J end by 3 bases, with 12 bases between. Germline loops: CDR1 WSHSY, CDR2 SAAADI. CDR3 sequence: CASSERRGGYEQYF. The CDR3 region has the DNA TGCGCCAGCAGTGAACGGCGGGGAGGCTACGAGCAGTACTTC.

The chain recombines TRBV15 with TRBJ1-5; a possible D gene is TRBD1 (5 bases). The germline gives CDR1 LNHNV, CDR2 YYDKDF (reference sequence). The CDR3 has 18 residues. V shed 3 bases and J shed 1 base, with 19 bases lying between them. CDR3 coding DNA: TGTGCCACCAGCAGCGGGACTGGAGTGTTCTTCAGCAATCAGCCCCAGCATTTT. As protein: CATSSGTGVFFSNQPQHF.

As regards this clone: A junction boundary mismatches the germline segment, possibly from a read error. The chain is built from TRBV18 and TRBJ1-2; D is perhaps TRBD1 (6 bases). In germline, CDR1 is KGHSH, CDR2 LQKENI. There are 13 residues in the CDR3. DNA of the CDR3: TGTGCCAGTTCACCCCAACAGGACAGAGGCTACACCTTC. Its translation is CASSPQQDRGYTF.

The CDR3 region has the DNA TGTGCCAGCAGTCGGGACAGGGAAAAAGACACTGAAGCTTTCTTT. Translated, it gives CASSRDREKDTEAFF. The chain has TRBV6-6 and TRBJ1-1, with 9 bases that match TRBD1. In germline, CDR1 is MNHNY, CDR2 SVGAGI (reference sequence). This CDR3 comprises 15 residues. J gave up 3 bases and V 5 bases, and 7 bases lay outside the gene matches.

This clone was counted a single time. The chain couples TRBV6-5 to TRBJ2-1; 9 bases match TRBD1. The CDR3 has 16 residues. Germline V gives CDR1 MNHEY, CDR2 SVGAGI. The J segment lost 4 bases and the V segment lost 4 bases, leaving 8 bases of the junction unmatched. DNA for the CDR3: TGTGCCAGCAGTTCCATGGCCGGGACAGGGTACAATGAGCAGTTCTTC. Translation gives CASSSMAGTGYNEQFF.

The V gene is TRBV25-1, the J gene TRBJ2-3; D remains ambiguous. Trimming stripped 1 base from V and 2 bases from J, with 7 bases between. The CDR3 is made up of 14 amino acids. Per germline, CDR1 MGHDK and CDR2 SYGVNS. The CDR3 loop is CASSESGSTDTQYF. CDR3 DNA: TGTGCCAGCAGTGAATCCGGGTCCACAGATACGCAGTATTTT.